A selection of T cell receptor beta chains follows, all from one sample in a study of cytomegalovirus exposure and HLA in healthy donors. Libraries were prepared by immunoSEQ multiplex PCR; TCRdb keeps only in-frame clonotypes and omits some of them. The listing records 96,000 or so clones. The sequenced sample consisted of PBMCs. The receptors were gathered from a girl aged 5 to 17 in good health and CMV-seropositive. CDR3s include the opening cysteine and the closing phenylalanine or tryptophan.

v_call cdr3_aa
TRBV9 CAGSVAGALYSGNTIYF
TRBV14 CASSVQGAASEAFF
TRBV11-2 CASSLGQFEAFF
TRBV4-1 CASSPGGEPYEQYF
TRBV11-2 CASSLGGTGNEQYF
TRBV6-1 CASSDRKILIGQPQHF
TRBV7-3 CASSLWPGGPSGELFF
TRBV29-1 CSTPSGETQYF
TRBV6-5 CASSYRWQAYEQYF
TRBV5-1 CASSLDEDRGTYEQYF
TRBV2 CASSEVAGWNEQFF
TRBV7-7 CASSPEQPQHF
TRBV29-1 CSVGGQGTFYGYTF
TRBV4-3 CASSQLLAGGYNEQFF
TRBV27 CASRRTSGHNEQFF
TRBV5-1 CASSLEQQGAAYEQYF
TRBV6-5 CASSYSGPPTDKQYF
TRBV29-1 CSAGGTGIYGYTF
TRBV19 CASSIRDFPKSYTF